One and the same sample provided the 18 T cell receptor beta chains below, sequenced in a study of T cell responses to AZD1222 COVID-19 vaccine. This table comes from immunoSEQ multiplex PCR, and its TCRdb copy is limited to in-frame clones, with some not included. Among about 130,000 clones listed, 91% were seen once. Material: peripheral blood, obtained on day 0 of AZD1222 vaccination. Source of these receptors: an adult in good health.

The gene calls are TRBV27 and TRBJ2-1, with TRBD1 matching over 8 bases. The junction had 7 bases not matched to a gene; V was cut back by 8 bases and J by 4 bases. The CDR3 totals 14 residues. Germline V lookup: CDR1 MNHEY, CDR2 SMNVEV (reference sequence). The CDR3 DNA is TGTGCCAGCCAACCGGGACAGGCGTACAATGAGCAGTTCTTC. This translates into CASQPGQAYNEQFF.

The V call is TRBV7-2, the J call TRBJ1-3; D uncertain. The V end was cut by 0 bases, the J end by 0 bases, with 6 bases between. This CDR3 has 15 amino acids. The germline CDR1 and CDR2 sequences are SGHTA and FQGNSA. The CDR3 nucleotides read TGTGCCAGCAGCTTAGCGAGAGGCTCTGGAAACACCATATATTTT. Translation gives CASSLARGSGNTIYF.

The V and J genes are TRBV6-2 or TRBV6-3 and TRBJ1-2; D uncertain. Germline V gene sequence: CDR1 MNHEY, CDR2 SVGEGT. This CDR3 comprises 13 residues. Between the trimmed V and J ends, which lost 6 bases and 4 bases, there was a span of 12 bases. The CDR3 loop reads CASSREAAYGYTF. CDR3 nucleotides: TGTGCCAGCAGCCGGGAGGCCGCCTATGGCTACACCTTC.

Notes on this clone: Other DNA variants within this sample encode the same CDR3. The chain joins TRBV2 to TRBJ2-5; D unresolved. Looked up from germline, CDR1 is SNHLY and CDR2 is FYNNEI. The CDR3 totals 12 residues. Trimming pared 5 bases from V and 0 bases from J, leaving 4 bases between. The CDR3 region is CASSWDQETQYF. The CDR3 DNA sequence: TGTGCCAGCAGTTGGGACCAAGAGACCCAGTACTTC.

This chain joins TRBV10-3 and TRBJ1-6, with 7 bases lining up with TRBD1. The CDR3 runs to 14 residues. V lost 4 bases, J lost 6 bases, and 3 bases stayed unmatched. CDR1 ENHRY and CDR2 SYGVKD come from the germline V gene. For the CDR3, the DNA is TGTGCCATCAGTGGACAGGGACCTAATTCACCCCTCCACTTT. Translation: CAISGQGPNSPLHF.

V and J are TRBV10-2 and TRBJ1-1; no reliable D call. Per germline, CDR1 WSHSY and CDR2 SAAADI. The CDR3 loop spans 16 amino acids. V was shortened by 9 bases and J by 1 base, with 21 bases between the two germline ends. The chain's CDR3 is CASSKVVGRKNTEAFF. DNA of the CDR3: TGCGCCAGTTCGAAGGTCGTCGGCCGGAAGAACACTGAAGCTTTCTTT.

The rearrangement links TRBV11-2 to TRBJ2-7; a possible D gene is TRBD1 (5 bases). V was shortened by 1 base and J by 5 bases, with 15 bases between the two germline ends. CDR1 and CDR2 (germline): SGHAT, FQNNGV. The CDR3 spans 15 residues. The CDR3 DNA reads as TGTGCCAGCAGCTTAGTGACAGACCCTCGGAACGAGCAGTACTTC. As protein: CASSLVTDPRNEQYF.

The rearrangement uses TRBV12-5 and TRBJ2-2, with 9 positions matching TRBD2. V was clipped by 0 bases and J by 4 bases; unmatched bases: 6. The CDR3 is made up of 17 amino acids. CDR1 is LGHNT and CDR2 is FRNRAP in the germline V gene. The CDR3 region has the DNA TGTGCTAGTGGTTTGGTACGGGGCGGGAGGGCCACCGGGGAGCTGTTTTTT. It is translated as CASGLVRGGRATGELFF.

The gene calls are TRBV5-1 and TRBJ1-2, with D maybe TRBD1 (6 bases). Deletions cut 0 bases from V and 8 bases from J, with 14 bases between. Germline V gene lookup returns CDR1 SGHRS and CDR2 YFSETQ. The CDR3 consists of 14 residues. CDR3 coding DNA: TGCGCCAGCAGCTTGGAAGGGGACACTACGGGCTACACCTTC. Translating gives CASSLEGDTTGYTF.

This chain joins TRBV7-8 and TRBJ2-1, with D perhaps matching TRBD1 (6 bases). CDR3 length: 16 amino acids. Trimming stripped 1 base from V and 6 bases from J, with 16 bases between. Looked up from germline, CDR1 is SGHVS and CDR2 is FQNEAQ. CDR3 sequence: CASSLVGRGKPNEQFF. The CDR3 region has the DNA TGTGCCAGCAGCTTAGTGGGCAGGGGAAAACCCAATGAGCAGTTCTTC.

Only one count was recorded for this clone. The chain couples TRBV18 to TRBJ2-6; D perhaps matches TRBD1 (6 bases). The germline CDR1 and CDR2 sequences are KGHSH and LQKENI. The CDR3 extends over 17 amino acids. The ends were cut back, 3 bases at V and 2 bases at J, with 14 bases in the middle. In DNA, the CDR3 is TGTGCCAGCTCACCCCCCCCGTGGGGGCCTGGGGCCAACGTCCTGACTTTC. This encodes CASSPPPWGPGANVLTF.

This clone was seen only once. V gene TRBV19 combines with J gene TRBJ1-5, with D possibly being TRBD1 (5 bases). From germline, CDR1 is LNHDA and CDR2 SQIVND (reference sequence). This CDR3 region has 14 residues. Trimming took off 3 bases at V and 6 bases at J, with 12 bases between the two ends. The CDR3 sequence is CASSIPGTGQPQHF. The CDR3 DNA follows: TGTGCCAGTAGTATCCCTGGGACGGGTCAGCCCCAGCATTTT.

This rearrangement joins TRBV6-2 or TRBV6-3 to TRBJ1-1; tentatively, D is TRBD1 (6 bases). The V end lost 2 bases, the J end lost 2 bases, and 15 bases lay between the germline ends. Germline V gene sequence: CDR1 MNHEY, CDR2 SVGEGT. This CDR3 has 16 amino acids. CDR3 residues: CASSYRQGRVNTEAFF. The CDR3 coding sequence is TGTGCCAGCAGTTACCGGCAGGGGCGGGTTAACACTGAAGCTTTCTTT.

The chain joins TRBV27 to TRBJ1-5; TRBD1 matches at 9 bases. The CDR3 extends over 15 amino acids. J gave up 3 bases and V 6 bases, and 6 bases lay outside the gene matches. Looked up from germline, CDR1 is MNHEY and CDR2 is SMNVEV (reference sequence). DNA for the CDR3: TGTGCCAGCAGAACCGGGACAGGGCCCAATCAGCCCCAGCATTTT. Translating gives CASRTGTGPNQPQHF.

The rearrangement links TRBV19 to TRBJ1-2; 8 bases fit TRBD1. Germline values: CDR1 LNHDA, CDR2 SQIVND (reference sequence). This CDR3 region has 12 residues. V dropped 6 bases and J dropped 8; count of bases not matched to a gene: 5. The CDR3 loop is CASSDRGNGYTF. Written as DNA, the CDR3 is TGTGCCAGTAGCGACAGGGGAAACGGCTACACCTTC.

V usage is TRBV27 and J usage is TRBJ2-4; TRBD2 aligns across 7 bases. J gave up 1 base and V 11 bases, and 11 bases lay outside the gene matches. There are 15 residues in the CDR3. Germline CDR1 reads MNHEY; CDR2 reads SMNVEV (reference sequence). CDR3 sequence reads: CASSRAGAAKNIQYF. CDR3 sequence (DNA): TGTGCCTCCAGTAGGGCGGGAGCGGCCAAAAACATTCAGTACTTC.

The chain has TRBV4-2 and TRBJ2-1; TRBD2 aligns across 13 bases. The ends lost 5 bases at V and 8 bases at J; junction bases unmatched: 9. The CDR3 consists of 16 residues. Germline CDR1 is LGHNA and CDR2 is YNFKEQ. CDR3 bases: TGTGCCAGCAGCTCGTGGACTAGCGGGAGACCCGATGAGCAGTTCTTC. It specifies CASSSWTSGRPDEQFF.

The chain carries TRBV6-5 and TRBJ1-2; TRBD1 might be the D (5 bases). Germline CDR1 and CDR2: MNHEY and SVGAGI. V was shortened by 3 bases and J by 4 bases, with 9 bases between the two germline ends. The CDR3 is 13 amino acids. The CDR3, as DNA: TGTGCCAGCAGTTATTTCCAGGGCTATGGCTACACCTTC. This codes for CASSYFQGYGYTF.